Here is one T cell receptor (beta chain) with its context. Its antigen is undetermined. Original handling: ImmunoSEQ output lacked quality scores and full-length reads, limiting matched filtering. TCRdb's copy holds only in-frame clones and misses some; the assay was immunoSEQ multiplex PCR. That table gives V, J and clone size, and the DNA gave D and trimming. This sample yields more than 2 million clones, of which 90% to 95% are seen a single time; 0.13% belongs to the top ten. The data originate from a study of shared clonotypes between healthy human individuals. Study outcomes and limitations: Around 5.3% of naive CD4 clonotypes were shared across a handful of donors.

This CDR3 is built from 14 residues. V was cut by 6 bases and J by 4 bases, with 15 bases left in between. CDR1 and CDR2 from the germline V gene are LNHNV and YYDKDF (reference sequence). The sequenced sample was naive CD4+ T cells sorted from blood. Regarding subset: CD45RA+ positively selected. This sequence originates from a man younger than 30 in good health. The chain has TRBV15 and TRBJ1-2; D is unresolved. The CDR3 is CATRSHNWPYGYTF. The CDR3 DNA reads as TGTGCCACCAGGAGCCACAATTGGCCCTATGGCTACACCTTC.